A single sample gave rise to the 22 T cell receptor beta chains below, sequenced in a study of graft-versus-host responses after intestinal transplantation. Repertoires were generated with immunoSEQ multiplex PCR, while TCRdb's copy carries only in-frame clones and drops some. This sample has 75,000 to 95,000 clones, with around 93% found just once. Their cognate antigens are unknown. Sequenced here: unstimulated CD8+ T cells sorted from spleen or lymph node cells, sampled before intestinal transplant. Receptors were obtained from a human donor who received an intestinal transplant.

V is TRBV30 and J is TRBJ1-6; perhaps TRBD1 as D (5 bases). Germline values: CDR1 GTSNPN, CDR2 SVGIG (reference sequence). The CDR3 has 15 residues. The germline V and J ends were trimmed by 3 bases and 3 bases, with 12 bases remaining between them. CDR3 sequence: CAWSPGGVYNSPLHF. Written as DNA, the CDR3 is TGTGCCTGGAGCCCGGGGGGGGTCTATAATTCACCCCTCCACTTT.

The V and J genes are TRBV19 and TRBJ1-5; a possible D gene is TRBD1 (5 bases). The germline gives CDR1 LNHDA, CDR2 SQIVND (reference sequence). The CDR3 runs 13 residues. With 3 bases removed from V and 2 bases from J, the gap between germline ends came to 5 bases. CDR3 loop: CASSIRGNQPQHF. For the CDR3, the DNA is TGTGCCAGTAGTATCAGGGGCAATCAGCCCCAGCATTTT.

The rearrangement links TRBV9 to TRBJ1-2; a weak D match, TRBD1 (5 bases). V was trimmed by 0 bases and J by 8 bases, leaving 17 bases between them. The CDR3 totals 15 residues. The germline CDR1 and CDR2 sequences are SGDLS and YYNGEE. In DNA form, the CDR3 reads TGTGCCAGCAGCGTAGCAGGACACAACGGTAGAGGCTACACCTTC. Protein sequence: CASSVAGHNGRGYTF.

V and J are TRBV4-3 and TRBJ1-5, with 9 positions matching TRBD1. Germline CDR1 and CDR2: LGHNA and YSLEER. CDR3 length: 17 amino acids. The trim removed 5 bases at V and 4 bases at J, leaving 12 bases unmatched. The CDR3 DNA reads as TGCGCCAGCAGCGCGAACAGGGGGCTTGGGAATAATCAGCCCCAGCATTTT. Residues: CASSANRGLGNNQPQHF.

The chain links TRBV2 to TRBJ1-3, with 9 bases that match TRBD1. The germline V gene has CDR1 SNHLY and CDR2 FYNNEI. Trimming cost V 8 bases and J 5 bases; bases outside gene matches: 13. The CDR3 extends over 16 amino acids. The CDR3 DNA sequence: TGTGCCAGCGGCCTACCGGGACAGGGAACTAGAAACACCATATATTTT. Its translation: CASGLPGQGTRNTIYF.

The J gene is TRBJ2-3, the V gene TRBV5-1, with TRBD2 matching over 12 bases. Germline trimming cut 3 bases from V and 3 bases from J; bases unmatched to any gene: 5. The V gene's germline CDR1 is SGHRS and CDR2 YFSETQ. CDR3 length equals 16 residues. The CDR3 reads CASSSTSGGLTDTQYF. Here the CDR3 DNA reads TGCGCCAGCAGCTCGACTAGCGGGGGCCTTACAGATACGCAGTATTTT.

The gene calls are TRBV7-9 and TRBJ2-4, with 7 bases fitting TRBD1. Looked up from germline, CDR1 is SEHNR and CDR2 is FQNEAQ (reference sequence). This CDR3 is built from 17 residues. Losses at the gene ends were 1 base for V and 3 bases for J; bases not matched to a gene: 9. CDR3 DNA sequence: TGTGCCAGCAGCTTAGTTCTGGCAGGGGGTTTCAAAAACATTCAGTACTTC. Its translation is CASSLVLAGGFKNIQYF.

The genes are TRBV11-2 and TRBJ2-1; TRBD2 agrees at 10 bases. The germline gives CDR1 SGHAT, CDR2 FQNNGV. V lost 8 bases and J lost 9; bases outside the gene matches: 7. The CDR3 has 13 amino acids. The CDR3 DNA follows: TGTGCCAGCCTTCCAAGCGGGGGGGTTGAGCAGTTCTTC. Encoded protein: CASLPSGGVEQFF.

This CDR3 is CASSSGTSGGPLTDTQYF. For the CDR3, the DNA is TGTGCCAGCAGCTCCGGGACTAGCGGGGGGCCCCTAACAGATACGCAGTATTTT. The chain has TRBV7-2 and TRBJ2-3, with 15 bases lining up with TRBD2. Trimming cost V 4 bases and J 3 bases; bases outside gene matches: 8. Germline CDR1 reads SGHTA; CDR2 reads FQGNSA. The CDR3 runs to 18 residues.

The rearrangement joins TRBV27 to TRBJ1-2; 7 nucleotides agree with TRBD1. The CDR3 sequence is 15 residues long. With V trimmed by 3 bases and J by 3 bases, 7 bases remained unmatched. Germline values: CDR1 MNHEY, CDR2 SMNVEV (reference sequence). CDR3 sequence: CASSLATGPHYGYTF. The CDR3 DNA sequence: TGTGCCAGCAGTTTGGCGACAGGGCCCCACTATGGCTACACCTTC.

The chain joins TRBV4-3 to TRBJ2-2; a possible D gene is TRBD2 (5 bases). This CDR3 is 18 amino acids long. Germline-derived CDR1 and CDR2 are LGHNA and YSLEER. Trimming removed 1 base at V and 1 base at J, with 16 bases between. The CDR3 coding sequence is TGCGCCAGCAGCCAAGTCTTCCCTTCTAGCCTGAACACCGGGGAGCTGTTTTTT. Residues: CASSQVFPSSLNTGELFF.

The chain links TRBV10-2 to TRBJ2-1; D gene unclear. The CDR3 spans 13 residues. V lost 0 bases to trimming and J lost 5 bases, with 5 bases between them. CDR1 is WSHSY and CDR2 is SAAADI in the germline V gene. CDR3 sequence reads: CASSESSNNEQFF. The DNA of the CDR3 is TGCGCCAGCAGTGAGTCGTCTAACAATGAGCAGTTCTTC.

This clone was seen just once. The chain carries TRBV18 and TRBJ1-2; D perhaps matches TRBD1 (5 bases). From germline, CDR1 is KGHSH and CDR2 LQKENI. The V end lost 6 bases, the J end lost 4 bases, and 18 bases lay between the germline ends. This CDR3 is 15 amino acids long. The CDR3 DNA reads as TGTGCCAGCTCTCAGACGGGGGACGGACTCTATGGCTACACCTTC. Protein: CASSQTGDGLYGYTF.

The chain recombines TRBV9 with TRBJ2-7, with 9 bases that match TRBD2. This CDR3 region has 18 residues. The V segment lost 3 bases and the J segment 3 bases; nucleotides outside the gene matches: 16. Germline V gene lookup returns CDR1 SGDLS and CDR2 YYNGEE. Here the CDR3 reads CASSGGTGAGGGVYEQYF. The CDR3 DNA follows: TGTGCCAGCAGCGGGGGGACGGGAGCTGGCGGGGGGGTCTACGAGCAGTACTTC.

This clone was observed a single time. The CDR3 region is CASRNTGQGHTEAFF. CDR3 coding DNA: TGTGCCAGTAGGAATACTGGACAGGGTCACACTGAAGCTTTCTTT. The J gene is TRBJ1-1, the V gene TRBV19; 8 positions agree with TRBD1. The CDR3 has 15 residues. V trimming: 6 bases; J trimming: 3 bases; junction bases outside the gene matches: 9. The germline CDR1 and CDR2 sequences are LNHDA and SQIVND (reference sequence).

This chain uses TRBV5-1 with TRBJ2-1; 13 nucleotides align to TRBD2. This CDR3 spans 18 amino acids. Looked up from germline, CDR1 is SGHRS and CDR2 is YFSETQ. With V trimmed by 5 bases and J by 0 bases, 8 bases remained unmatched. CDR3 loop: CASRPGTSGAHSYNEQFF. In nucleotides, the CDR3 is TGCGCCAGCAGACCCGGGACTAGCGGGGCCCACTCCTACAATGAGCAGTTCTTC.

Only one count was recorded for this clone. The V and J genes are TRBV7-8 and TRBJ2-1, with D possibly matching TRBD2 (6 bases). Trimming removed 2 bases from V and 7 bases from J, with 21 bases in between. Germline V gives CDR1 SGHVS, CDR2 FQNEAQ. CDR3 length equals 17 residues. Here the CDR3 reads CASSLLSRGAVSNEQFF. CDR3 DNA sequence: TGTGCCAGCAGCTTACTCTCTCGCGGGGCCGTCTCTAATGAGCAGTTCTTC. Complete variable domain (other parts from reference TRBV7-8 and TRBJ2-1): GAGVSQSPRYKVAKRGQDVALRCDPISGHVSLFWYQQALGQGPEFLTYFQNEAQLDKSGLPSDRFFAERPEGSVSTLKIQRTQQEDSAVYLCASSLLSRGAVSNEQFFGPGTRLTVL.

The chain combines TRBV10-3 with TRBJ2-1; 12 nucleotides line up with TRBD2. J was trimmed by 4 bases and V by 5 bases; bases with no gene match: 3. Germline CDR1 is ENHRY and CDR2 is SYGVKD. The CDR3 totals 15 residues. DNA for the CDR3: TGTGCCATCAGTACCCTAGCGGGGGGGTACAATGAGCAGTTCTTC. The encoded protein is CAISTLAGGYNEQFF.

This sequence joins TRBV7-9 and TRBJ2-1, with 7 bases matching TRBD1. Trimming took 6 bases from V and 6 from J; bases not matched to a gene: 5. The germline V gene has CDR1 SEHNR and CDR2 FQNEAQ (reference sequence). This CDR3 region has 13 residues. The CDR3 reads CASRVTGSNEQFF. The CDR3 nucleotides are TGTGCCAGCAGAGTGACAGGGTCCAATGAGCAGTTCTTC.

V is TRBV11-2 and J is TRBJ2-4, with unresolved D. V lost 7 bases to trimming and J lost 0 bases, with 16 bases between them. Germline V gene data show CDR1 as SGHAT and CDR2 as FQNNGV. The CDR3 runs 16 residues. CDR3 in amino acids: CASTTTAGLAKNIQYF. The CDR3, as DNA: TGTGCCAGCACCACTACTGCTGGTCTAGCCAAAAACATTCAGTACTTC.

The chain employs TRBV11-2 and TRBJ2-1, with TRBD2 identical over 9 bases. Germline V gene data show CDR1 as SGHAT and CDR2 as FQNNGV. This CDR3 spans 16 amino acids. V gave up 1 base and J gave up 6 bases; unmatched junction bases: 7. CDR3 protein: CASSLVSGGPVNEQFF. The CDR3, as DNA: TGTGCCAGCAGCTTAGTGAGCGGGGGGCCTGTCAATGAGCAGTTCTTC.

V usage is TRBV9 and J usage is TRBJ1-1; 7 nucleotides agree with TRBD1. V lost 3 bases, J lost 5 bases, and 7 bases stayed unmatched. The CDR3 has 14 amino acids. The germline V gene encodes CDR1 SGDLS and CDR2 YYNGEE. The CDR3 DNA follows: TGTGCCAGCAGCGACCTACAGGGGCGGACTGAAGCTTTCTTT. Protein product: CASSDLQGRTEAFF. Looking up the rest from reference TRBV9 and TRBJ1-1 gives the full variable domain: DSGVTQTPKHLITATGQRVTLRCSPRSGDLSVYWYQQSLDQGLQFLIQYYNGEERAKGNILERFSAQQFPDLHSELNLSSLELGDSALYFCASSDLQGRTEAFFGQGTRLTVV.